The 28 T cell receptor beta chains reported below all come from one sample, sequenced in a study of OX40 agonist ivuxolimab in advanced cancers. The table came from immunoSEQ multiplex PCR; TCRdb's copy has only in-frame clones and leaves some out. The table lists around 140,000 clones, roughly 91% of them singletons. This specimen was CD4+ or CD8+ T cells sorted from blood, taken in a trial of the OX40 agonist ivuxolimab. All receptors derive from an adult with an advanced solid tumor such as melanoma, head and neck, liver or kidney cancer.

Concerning this clone: Other DNA sequences within the sample encode an identical CDR3. J is TRBJ2-7 and V is TRBV18, with 8 nucleotides matching TRBD1. The CDR3 covers 13 residues. CDR1 and CDR2 from the germline V gene are KGHSH and LQKENI. Unmatched junction bases numbered 3, after V lost 4 bases and J lost 4 bases. CDR3 in DNA: TGTGCCAGCTCACGACAGGGGTCGTACGAGCAGTACTTC. It encodes CASSRQGSYEQYF.

This clone was seen just once. J is TRBJ2-4 and V is TRBV7-3; D unresolved. This CDR3 is 13 amino acids long. Germline assignment: CDR1 SGHTA and CDR2 FQGTGA. V was pared by 5 bases and J by 1 base, with 6 bases between. The CDR3 reads CASSPGAKNIQYF. CDR3 coding DNA: TGTGCCAGCAGCCCGGGCGCCAAAAACATTCAGTACTTC.

The chain uses TRBV12-5 and TRBJ2-1, with TRBD1 identical over 11 bases. There are 15 residues in the CDR3. Germline V CDR1 and CDR2: LGHNT, FRNRAP. V shed 3 bases and J 4 bases; nucleotides not matched to a gene: 2. CDR3 protein: CASGFGTGGYNEQFF. CDR3 bases: TGTGCTAGTGGTTTCGGGACAGGGGGATACAATGAGCAGTTCTTC.

The J gene is TRBJ2-7, the V gene TRBV28, with D possibly matching TRBD2 (6 bases). Germline CDR1 is MDHEN and CDR2 is SYDVKM. The CDR3 extends over 16 amino acids. Trimming took 5 bases from V and 5 from J, leaving 22 bases between them. CDR3 sequence (DNA): TGTGCCAGCAGTCCTCCCCTCGGGACTCTTGGCCACGAGCAGTACTTC. Residues: CASSPPLGTLGHEQYF.

This clone appeared once. The gene calls are TRBV5-1 and TRBJ2-2; 8 nucleotides agree with TRBD2. Germline V CDR1 and CDR2: SGHRS, YFSETQ. This CDR3 contains 14 residues. Trimming cost V 2 bases and J 4 bases; bases outside gene matches: 1. The CDR3 is CASSLSGGTGELFF. The CDR3, as DNA: TGCGCCAGCAGCTTAAGCGGGGGCACCGGGGAGCTGTTTTTT. Supplemented by reference TRBV5-1 and TRBJ2-2, the full variable domain reads KAGVTQTPRYLIKTRGQQVTLSCSPISGHRSVSWYQQTPGQGLQFLFEYFSETQRNKGNFPGRFSGRQFSNSRSEMNVSTLELGDSALYLCASSLSGGTGELFFGEGSRLTVL.

The chain recombines TRBV7-9 with TRBJ1-4; TRBD1 matches 10 bases. Trimming took 3 bases from V and 2 from J; bases not matched to a gene: 3. Germline loops: CDR1 SEHNR, CDR2 FQNEAQ (reference sequence). The CDR3 covers 16 residues. CDR3 nucleotide sequence: TGTGCCAGCAGCTTGGGACAGGGGTTGACTAATGAAAAACTGTTTTTT. It encodes CASSLGQGLTNEKLFF.

This chain uses TRBV28 with TRBJ1-1, with no clear D. The length of the CDR3 is 12 residues. CDR1 and CDR2 (germline): MDHEN, SYDVKM. V lost 8 bases and J 0 bases, leaving 7 bases between the germline ends. The CDR3: CASLKMNTEAFF. CDR3 DNA sequence: TGTGCCAGCCTGAAGATGAACACTGAAGCTTTCTTT.

The rearrangement links TRBV28 to TRBJ1-2; D perhaps matches TRBD1 (5 bases). Germline loops: CDR1 MDHEN, CDR2 SYDVKM. The CDR3 contains 15 residues. Trimming removed 6 bases at V and 1 base at J, with 15 bases between. Written as DNA, the CDR3 is TGTGCCAGCAGCCACCGGGACTTCCTTAACTATGGCTACACCTTC. It is translated as CASSHRDFLNYGYTF.

Only a few counts were recorded for this clone. This chain connects TRBV7-2 to TRBJ2-6, with TRBD2 as a possible D gene (6 bases). The germline gives CDR1 SGHTA, CDR2 FQGNSA. This CDR3 comprises 15 residues. With 5 bases removed from V and 0 bases from J, the gap between germline ends came to 8 bases. The CDR3 nucleotides are TGTGCCAGCAGCCGGGGGAACTCTGGGGCCAACGTCCTGACTTTC. As protein: CASSRGNSGANVLTF.

This chain links TRBV5-1 with TRBJ2-7, with a tentative D call TRBD1 (6 bases). V was clipped by 0 bases and J by 4 bases, with 14 bases between them. CDR1 and CDR2 (germline): SGHRS, YFSETQ. The CDR3 has 15 residues. Written as DNA, the CDR3 is TGCGCCAGCAGCTTGGACCAGGGGAAAGAATACGAGCAGTACTTC. This codes for CASSLDQGKEYEQYF.

In this sample, this clone turned up once. The chain employs TRBV7-2 and TRBJ2-3, with D possibly being TRBD1 (5 bases). There are 12 residues in the CDR3. Germline values: CDR1 SGHTA, CDR2 FQGNSA. V lost 8 bases, J lost 0 bases, and 6 bases lay in between. CDR3 DNA sequence: TGTGCCAGCCGGACAAGCACAGATACGCAGTATTTT. Residues: CASRTSTDTQYF.

CDR3: CASSITNFKQFF. The DNA of the CDR3 is TGTGCCAGTAGCATCACTAACTTTAAGCAGTTCTTC. V and J are TRBV19 and TRBJ2-1; D is uncertain. CDR1 and CDR2 from the germline V gene are LNHDA and SQIVND (reference sequence). V dropped 6 bases and J dropped 11 bases, with 14 bases sitting between them. The CDR3 is made up of 12 amino acids.

This chain uses TRBV5-6 with TRBJ2-1; D might be TRBD2 (6 bases). V lost 4 bases, J lost 2 bases, and 16 bases lay in between. The CDR3 is 16 amino acids. Germline CDR1 is SGHDT and CDR2 is YYEEEE. The CDR3, as DNA: TGTGCCAGCAGCCTCCCGGGGTGGGAGGCCTACAATGAGCAGTTCTTC. Translating it yields CASSLPGWEAYNEQFF.

The V gene is TRBV7-6, the J gene TRBJ2-1; the match to TRBD2 covers 7 bases. Germline V lookup: CDR1 SGHVS, CDR2 FNYEAQ. The CDR3 loop spans 15 amino acids. V was clipped by 5 bases and J by 3 bases; unmatched bases: 7. The CDR3, as DNA: TGTGCCAGCAGCCGCCCCTCTAGCGGCTACAATGAGCAGTTCTTC. It codes for CASSRPSSGYNEQFF.

The V and J genes are TRBV6-8 and TRBJ2-5; 12 bases fit TRBD2. V was clipped by 1 base and J by 0 bases; unmatched bases: 18. The length of the CDR3 is 22 residues. CDR1 MNHGY and CDR2 SAAAGT come from the germline V gene. CDR3 protein: CASSYWGQGNGLAGMYQETQYF. CDR3 coding DNA: TGTGCCAGCAGTTACTGGGGGCAGGGCAATGGACTAGCGGGAATGTACCAAGAGACCCAGTACTTC.

The V call is TRBV7-3, the J call TRBJ2-6; D gene unclear. The germline V gene encodes CDR1 SGHTA and CDR2 FQGTGA. This CDR3 is 16 amino acids long. Between the trimmed V and J ends, which lost 0 bases and 0 bases, there was a span of 6 bases. The CDR3 coding sequence is TGTGCCAGCAGCTTAACCGCTCGCTCTGGGGCCAACGTCCTGACTTTC. It encodes CASSLTARSGANVLTF. The full variable domain, its missing parts supplied by reference TRBV7-3 and TRBJ2-6, is GAGVSQTPSNKVTEKGKYVELRCDPISGHTALYWYRQSLGQGPEFLIYFQGTGAADDSGLPNDRFFAVRPEGSVSTLKIQRTERGDSAVYLCASSLTARSGANVLTFGAGSRLTVL.

The chain joins TRBV29-1 to TRBJ1-6; a weak D match, TRBD1 (5 bases). V lost 7 bases and J lost 3, with 13 bases in between. Germline V gene data show CDR1 as SQVTM and CDR2 as ANQGSEA. The CDR3 length is 14 residues. The CDR3 coding sequence is TGCAGCGCCCGGGACCGTGACTATAATTCACCCCTCCACTTT. The encoded protein is CSARDRDYNSPLHF.

The chain links TRBV6-5 to TRBJ1-1, with D tentatively TRBD1 (6 bases). In germline, CDR1 is MNHEY, CDR2 SVGAGI. V was cut by 2 bases and J by 0 bases, with 10 bases left in between. The CDR3 sequence is 15 residues long. Written as DNA, the CDR3 is TGTGCCAGCAGTTACCGGGGGGCGATGAACACTGAAGCTTTCTTT. Its protein is CASSYRGAMNTEAFF.

The rearrangement uses TRBV6-5 and TRBJ1-2; TRBD1 matches at 10 bases. This CDR3 comprises 14 residues. The V gene's germline CDR1 is MNHEY and CDR2 SVGAGI. The J segment lost 3 bases and the V segment lost 5 bases, leaving 3 bases of the junction unmatched. This CDR3 is CASSPGTGDYGYTF. The DNA for the CDR3 is TGTGCCAGCAGTCCCGGGACAGGGGACTATGGCTACACCTTC.

For the CDR3, the DNA is TGTGCCAGCAGCTCTATTGTATACGGGACTCACAATGAGCAGTTCTTC. This encodes CASSSIVYGTHNEQFF. This rearrangement joins TRBV7-9 to TRBJ2-1; a weak D match, TRBD2 (6 bases). CDR3 length: 16 residues. V was cut by 4 bases and J by 5 bases, with 18 bases left in between. From germline, CDR1 is SEHNR and CDR2 FQNEAQ (reference sequence).

The V call is TRBV6-1, the J call TRBJ1-4; no clear D. The V end was cut by 8 bases, the J end by 0 bases, with 13 bases between. The CDR3 length is 15 residues. Germline values: CDR1 MNHNS, CDR2 SASEGT. CDR3 in DNA: TGTGCCAGCCGGCCAGTAGGAGCAACTAATGAAAAACTGTTTTTT. Protein: CASRPVGATNEKLFF.

This sequence joins TRBV19 and TRBJ1-1; possible D gene TRBD1, 5 bases. Trimming took off 5 bases at V and 0 bases at J, with 10 bases between the two ends. Germline values: CDR1 LNHDA, CDR2 SQIVND (reference sequence). The CDR3 loop spans 14 amino acids. The CDR3 coding sequence is TGTGCCAGTAGTTTTTCCAGGGTGAACACTGAAGCTTTCTTT. Protein: CASSFSRVNTEAFF.

V is TRBV4-3 and J is TRBJ2-7, with 9 bases aligning to TRBD2. The germline gives CDR1 LGHNA, CDR2 YSLEER. The CDR3 consists of 16 residues. Trimming cost V 0 bases and J 6 bases; bases outside gene matches: 9. The CDR3 region is CASSQDQASGILEQYF. CDR3 nucleotides: TGCGCCAGCAGCCAAGATCAGGCTAGCGGGATTCTCGAGCAGTACTTC.

The V gene is TRBV2, the J gene TRBJ1-5; 7 bases are shared with TRBD1. Per germline, CDR1 SNHLY and CDR2 FYNNEI. Trimming at V came to 6 bases and at J to 1 base, leaving 9 bases not matched to a gene. The CDR3 length is 16 residues. The CDR3 nucleotides read TGTGCCAGCAGACTCGACAGGGACCGGAGCAATCAGCCCCAGCATTTT. This codes for CASRLDRDRSNQPQHF.

This clone was picked up one time. V usage is TRBV11-3 and J usage is TRBJ2-3; D could derive from TRBD1 or TRBD2 (5 bases each). CDR1 is SGHNT and CDR2 is YENEEA in the germline V gene. The CDR3 has 14 amino acids. V gave up 0 bases and J gave up 3 bases, with 7 bases separating them. Written as DNA, the CDR3 is TGTGCCAGCAGCTTAGACTGGGGGACAGATACGCAGTATTTT. Translating it yields CASSLDWGTDTQYF. Variable domain in full (rest from reference TRBV11-3 and TRBJ2-3): EAGVVQSPRYKIIEKKQPVAFWCNPISGHNTLYWYLQNLGQGPELLIRYENEEAVDDSQLPKDRFSAERLKGVDSTLKIQPAELGDSAVYLCASSLDWGTDTQYFGPGTRLTVL.

The chain recombines TRBV12-5 with TRBJ2-1, with TRBD1 matching over 7 bases. The CDR3 is 14 residues long. V dropped 3 bases and J dropped 4; count of bases not matched to a gene: 3. Germline V gene lookup returns CDR1 LGHNT and CDR2 FRNRAP. As DNA, the CDR3 is TGTGCTAGTGGTTTTGGGACAGCTTACAATGAGCAGTTCTTC. Translation: CASGFGTAYNEQFF.

This clone was counted once. The genes are TRBV5-1 and TRBJ1-2; 9 nucleotides line up with TRBD1. Germline CDR1 reads SGHRS; CDR2 reads YFSETQ. V gave up 5 bases and J gave up 10 bases; unmatched junction bases: 6. The CDR3 is made up of 12 amino acids. The CDR3 coding sequence is TGCGCCAGCAGTCAGGACAGGGGTGCCTACACCTTC. Its translation is CASSQDRGAYTF. Supplemented by reference TRBV5-1 and TRBJ1-2, the full variable domain reads KAGVTQTPRYLIKTRGQQVTLSCSPISGHRSVSWYQQTPGQGLQFLFEYFSETQRNKGNFPGRFSGRQFSNSRSEMNVSTLELGDSALYLCASSQDRGAYTFGSGTRLTVV.

The rearrangement joins TRBV18 to TRBJ1-5; D is perhaps TRBD1 (5 bases). This CDR3 comprises 15 residues. Germline V gene data show CDR1 as KGHSH and CDR2 as LQKENI. V was pared by 0 bases and J by 8 bases, with 14 bases between. CDR3 in amino acids: CASSPPGRVREPQHF. The CDR3, as DNA: TGTGCCAGCTCACCACCGGGCAGGGTTCGAGAGCCCCAGCATTTT.